The following is a TCR beta chain sequence with its context. The repertoire was sequenced with immunoSEQ multiplex PCR; TCRdb's copy has only in-frame clones and lacks some. Of some 37,000 clones listed, 88% are singletons. The sample is drawn from a study of OX40 agonist ivuxolimab in advanced cancers. Study-level information: Patients were treated with ivuxolimab, an agonistic anti-OX40 (CD134) antibody.

Germline V CDR1 and CDR2: GTSNPN, SVGIG (reference sequence). The V gene lost 4 bases and the J gene lost 1 base, with 15 bases spanning the gap. There are 15 residues in the CDR3. Sample: CD4+ or CD8+ T cells sorted from blood, taken in a trial of the OX40 agonist ivuxolimab. This receptor was taken from an adult with an advanced solid tumor such as melanoma, head and neck, liver or kidney cancer. The chain employs TRBV30 and TRBJ2-3; D might be TRBD1 (6 bases). In DNA, the CDR3 is TGTGCCTGGACATACACAGGGTCTGGCACAGATACGCAGTATTTT. It is translated as CAWTYTGSGTDTQYF.